The 21 T cell receptor beta chains presented below share a single source sample, sequenced in a study of cytomegalovirus exposure and HLA in healthy donors. Researchers ran the PCR with 60 Vbeta and 13 Jbeta primers. Method: immunoSEQ multiplex PCR; TCRdb's copy keeps in-frame clones and lacks some. The sample holds some 120,000 clones, approximately 80% seen once. The sample taken for sequencing was PBMCs. The receptors come from a woman in her 30s in good health and CMV-seronegative.

The chain recombines TRBV5-4 with TRBJ2-1; 10 nucleotides agree with TRBD1. The CDR3 is 16 residues long. Germline assignment: CDR1 SGHNT and CDR2 YYREEE (reference sequence). Trimming took 1 base from V and 6 from J; bases not matched to a gene: 7. In DNA form, the CDR3 reads TGTGCCAGCAGCTTGTTGGGACAGGGGTTCTTCAATGAGCAGTTCTTC. Translating it yields CASSLLGQGFFNEQFF.

This clone has a handful of counts. The genes are TRBV2 and TRBJ1-2; maybe TRBD1 (6 bases). This CDR3 comprises 12 residues. The V gene's germline CDR1 is SNHLY and CDR2 FYNNEI. The V end lost 8 bases, the J end lost 4 bases, and 11 bases lay between the germline ends. DNA for the CDR3: TGTGCCAGCGGGGGCTGGGGCTATGGCTACACCTTC. Its protein product is CASGGWGYGYTF.

V gene TRBV6-1 combines with J gene TRBJ1-1; TRBD1 matches at 8 bases. Germline CDR1 is MNHNS and CDR2 is SASEGT. This CDR3 has 15 amino acids. J lost 0 bases, V lost 4 bases, and 4 bases had no gene match. The chain's CDR3 is CASSVRTGLNTEAFF. The CDR3, as DNA: TGTGCCAGCAGTGTTCGGACAGGGCTGAACACTGAAGCTTTCTTT.

This clone was detected once. Different DNA sequences within this sample yield the same CDR3. The chain employs TRBV18 and TRBJ1-1; 7 positions match TRBD1. The CDR3 runs 15 residues. Germline V gene data show CDR1 as KGHSH and CDR2 as LQKENI. V lost 1 base to trimming and J lost 1 base; unmatched junction nucleotides: 3. CDR3 residues: CASSPRSGGNTEAFF. CDR3 DNA sequence: TGTGCCAGCTCACCACGATCAGGGGGGAACACTGAAGCTTTCTTT. Full variable domain (missing parts from reference TRBV18 and TRBJ1-1): NAGVMQNPRHLVRRRGQEARLRCSPMKGHSHVYWYRQLPEEGLKFMVYLQKENIIDESGMPKERFSAEFPKEGPSILRIQQVVRGDSAAYFCASSPRSGGNTEAFFGQGTRLTVV.

The rearrangement joins TRBV7-9 to TRBJ2-1; 7 bases match TRBD2. CDR3 length: 15 residues. The ends lost 2 bases at V and 5 bases at J; junction bases unmatched: 6. Germline CDR1 is SEHNR and CDR2 is FQNEAQ (reference sequence). The CDR3 region is CASSLSLAENNEQFF. The CDR3 bases are TGTGCCAGCAGCTTAAGTCTAGCGGAGAACAATGAGCAGTTCTTC.

V gene TRBV29-1 combines with J gene TRBJ2-7; 9 nucleotides line up with TRBD1. The V gene end was trimmed by 3 bases and the J gene end by 7 bases; junction bases not matched to a gene: 13. The germline V gene has CDR1 SQVTM and CDR2 ANQGSEA. This CDR3 spans 15 amino acids. The CDR3, as DNA: TGCAGCGTTGATACCTCCGGGACAGGGCTTGGGGAGCAGTACTTC. Its translation is CSVDTSGTGLGEQYF.

The sample holds a few counts of this clone. This chain links TRBV30 with TRBJ1-2; D unresolved. The CDR3 spans 14 residues. V lost 0 bases and J 2 bases, leaving 10 bases between the germline ends. CDR1 and CDR2 from the germline V gene are GTSNPN and SVGIG (reference sequence). The CDR3 reads CAWSVWTGNYGYTF. DNA for the CDR3: TGTGCCTGGAGTGTTTGGACGGGGAACTATGGCTACACCTTC. Combining the CDR3 with reference TRBV30 and TRBJ1-2 gives the whole variable domain SQTIHQWPATLVQPVGSPLSLECTVEGTSNPNLYWYRQAAGRGLQLLFYSVGIGQISSEVPQNLSASRPQDRQFILSSKKLLLSDSGFYLCAWSVWTGNYGYTFGSGTRLTVV.

This clone turned up a few times. The rearrangement joins TRBV10-3 to TRBJ2-7; TRBD1 matches 11 bases. Germline V gene sequence: CDR1 ENHRY, CDR2 SYGVKD. The J segment lost 5 bases and the V segment lost 7 bases, leaving 7 bases of the junction unmatched. This CDR3 spans 14 amino acids. The CDR3 loop is CAINSGTGGHEQYF. The CDR3 DNA is TGTGCCATCAATAGCGGGACAGGGGGTCACGAGCAGTACTTC.

The chain carries TRBV19 and TRBJ1-4, with a possible D match to TRBD1 (6 bases). V lost 7 bases and J lost 5, with 14 bases in between. CDR1 is LNHDA, CDR2 SQIVND, per germline (reference sequence). This CDR3 contains 14 residues. The CDR3 coding sequence is TGTGCCAGTACCGTGACAGGCCCAAATGAAAAACTGTTTTTT. Translating gives CASTVTGPNEKLFF.

Only one count was recorded for this clone. This chain uses TRBV10-1 with TRBJ1-3, with 7 bases matching TRBD1. This CDR3 is built from 14 residues. Trimming removed 6 bases from V and 1 base from J; junction bases left unmatched: 3. From germline, CDR1 is WNHNN and CDR2 SYGVQD (reference sequence). CDR3 sequence (DNA): TGCGCCAGCAGCAGGGACAGATCTGGAAACACCATATATTTT. Translating it yields CASSRDRSGNTIYF.

V usage is TRBV7-9 and J usage is TRBJ2-5; D not resolved. With 5 bases removed from V and 2 bases from J, the gap between germline ends came to 12 bases. Germline values: CDR1 SEHNR, CDR2 FQNEAQ (reference sequence). The CDR3 consists of 14 residues. The CDR3, as DNA: TGTGCCAGCAGCCAAGTGGCATTACAAGAGACCCAGTACTTC. It yields the protein CASSQVALQETQYF.

The V call is TRBV7-2, the J call TRBJ1-1, with D perhaps matching TRBD1 (5 bases). V was cut by 5 bases and J by 2 bases, with 15 bases left in between. CDR1 and CDR2 (germline): SGHTA, FQGNSA. This CDR3 has 15 amino acids. In DNA form, the CDR3 reads TGTGCCAGCAGCACGCCGGGACTGATAAACACTGAAGCTTTCTTT. Encoded protein: CASSTPGLINTEAFF.

The chain recombines TRBV30 with TRBJ1-6, with D uncertain. The CDR3 consists of 17 residues. V was clipped by 2 bases and J by 0 bases, with 14 bases between them. Germline V CDR1 and CDR2: GTSNPN, SVGIG (reference sequence). CDR3 coding DNA: TGTGCCTGGAGTAGCGAAAGGAGCAGCTCCTATAATTCACCCCTCCACTTT. Its translation is CAWSSERSSSYNSPLHF.

The chain carries TRBV2 and TRBJ2-2; 7 bases fit TRBD1. This CDR3 has 14 residues. Trimming took 6 bases from V and 1 from J; bases not matched to a gene: 2. Germline V gene lookup returns CDR1 SNHLY and CDR2 FYNNEI. CDR3 bases: TGTGCCAGCAGGGGGACAGAGAACACCGGGGAGCTGTTTTTT. It specifies CASRGTENTGELFF.

This clone was counted between two and nine times. This chain joins TRBV7-7 and TRBJ1-3; 7 bases match TRBD1. Looked up from germline, CDR1 is SSHAT and CDR2 is FNYEAQ (reference sequence). V lost 0 bases to trimming and J lost 2 bases; unmatched junction nucleotides: 1. This CDR3 contains 15 residues. The CDR3 coding sequence is TGTGCCAGCAGCTTAGCCGACAGGGCTGGAAACACCATATATTTT. Translation gives CASSLADRAGNTIYF.

The V and J genes are TRBV28 and TRBJ1-5, with 8 positions matching TRBD1. The germline CDR1 and CDR2 sequences are MDHEN and SYDVKM. Losses at the gene ends were 9 bases for V and 3 bases for J; bases not matched to a gene: 7. CDR3 length equals 14 residues. CDR3 region: CASRTGQNNQPQHF. The CDR3 coding sequence is TGTGCCAGTAGGACAGGGCAAAACAATCAGCCCCAGCATTTT.

The J gene is TRBJ2-6, the V gene TRBV11-2; the D gene is possibly TRBD2 (5 bases). The CDR3 sequence is 18 residues long. With 5 bases removed from V and 1 base from J, the gap between germline ends came to 18 bases. The germline V gene encodes CDR1 SGHAT and CDR2 FQNNGV. For the CDR3, the DNA is TGTGCCAGCAGCCCTCTCCGGAGGCAGGAATCTGGGGCCAACGTCCTGACTTTC. Its protein is CASSPLRRQESGANVLTF.

This chain joins TRBV6-5 and TRBJ2-3, with 7 bases that match TRBD2. Unmatched junction bases numbered 6, after V lost 8 bases and J lost 10 bases. The CDR3 consists of 11 residues. Germline loops: CDR1 MNHEY, CDR2 SVGAGI. CDR3: CASQEGRAQYF. Written as DNA, the CDR3 is TGTGCCAGCCAGGAGGGGAGGGCGCAGTATTTT.

This clone was counted many times. The rearrangement uses TRBV6-1 and TRBJ2-3; 11 bases are shared with TRBD2. Losses at the gene ends were 2 bases for V and 4 bases for J; bases not matched to a gene: 5. CDR3 length: 16 amino acids. Per germline, CDR1 MNHNS and CDR2 SASEGT. The DNA of the CDR3 is TGTGCCAGCAGTGAACAGCTAGCGGGAGGAGCAGATACGCAGTATTTT. Translated, it gives CASSEQLAGGADTQYF.

J is TRBJ2-2 and V is TRBV15; tentative D call: TRBD1 (6 bases). Germline CDR1 reads LNHNV; CDR2 reads YYDKDF (reference sequence). V lost 1 base to trimming and J lost 6 bases, with 12 bases between them. The CDR3 spans 15 residues. This CDR3 is CATSRVDRPPGELFF. CDR3 DNA sequence: TGTGCCACCAGCAGAGTAGACAGGCCTCCCGGGGAGCTGTTTTTT.

The chain carries TRBV19 and TRBJ2-7; D remains ambiguous. Per germline, CDR1 LNHDA and CDR2 SQIVND (reference sequence). This CDR3 region has 11 residues. V was trimmed by 5 bases and J by 1 base, leaving 3 bases between them. The chain's CDR3 is CASSRSYEQYF. Written as DNA, the CDR3 is TGTGCCAGTAGTCGGTCCTACGAGCAGTACTTC.